This TCR beta chain was recovered during a study of blood T cell repertoires in COVID-19. Whole-study context: Acute and convalescent COVID-19 samples came from the United States, Italy and Spain.

Authors' analysis steps: Amplification from reference gene primers served as the basis for estimated nucleated cell counts. The repertoire was sequenced with immunoSEQ multiplex PCR; TCRdb's copy has only in-frame clones and lacks some. V and J calls and clone size are given by that table; D and trimming were obtained from the DNA. The sample lists 270,000 or so clones; roughly 85% were seen once. The CDR3 is made up of 14 amino acids. Germline trimming cut 6 bases from V and 5 bases from J; bases unmatched to any gene: 7. Per the germline V gene, CDR1 is MDHEN and CDR2 is SYDVKM. The sequence was collected from a woman in her fifties or sixties who had recovered from COVID-19. The sample comprised peripheral blood. The chain couples TRBV28 to TRBJ2-5, with 9 bases identical to TRBD1. The CDR3 is CASRDTGGGETQYF. CDR3 bases: TGTGCCAGCAGAGACACAGGGGGCGGTGAGACCCAGTACTTC. Using reference TRBV28 and TRBJ2-5 for the parts outside the CDR3, the full variable domain is DVKVTQSSRYLVKRTGEKVFLECVQDMDHENMFWYRQDPGLGLRLIYFSYDVKMKEKGDIPEGYSVSREKKERFSLILESASTNQTSMYLCASRDTGGGETQYFGPGTRLLVL.